This T cell receptor (beta chain) was sequenced during a study of T cell responses to AZD1222 COVID-19 vaccine (dated by TCRdb to 2020 to 2022). For the study in its entirety: AZD1222 recipients given second doses at about 4 weeks or at about 12 weeks were pooled, since spike-specific TCR depth and breadth were not found to differ between the two schedules. A total of just over 230 trial participants underwent TCR sequencing, of whom 200 to 220 had received two doses of AZD1222 and roughly 26 had received two doses of the MenACWY control vaccine. Trial participants were enrolled by age into 18-55, 56-69 and 70-plus year subgroups, with approximately 160, 26 and 62 TCR-sequenced participants respectively.

The sample's time point label, decoded: baseline before first vaccination. Vaccinee samples were obtained from the UK trials COV001 and COV002, which included a single-blind randomized controlled phase 2/3 trial of AZD1222 (ChAdOx1 nCoV-19) in healthy adults. For TCRbeta chain sequencing, PBMC samples were collected from trial participants at day 0 and at day 28 after the second dose. General findings and caveats noted by the study authors: Because no day 14 peak-response samples were available, the repertoires could be characterized only after the peak T cell response. Most participants were white British and females outnumbered males, and the authors suggested that clonal diversity may have been underestimated. CD4 TCRs associated with the vaccine covered the entire spike protein, and the dominant responses were in regions 160-218 and 743-854. A significant rise in spike-specific TCR breadth and depth was observed after two AZD1222 doses relative to day 0 and relative to MenACWY recipients. Conclusions about previously exposed vaccinees were limited because only six AZD1222 recipients were SARS-CoV-2 seropositive at baseline. Reportedly, almost half of the unique spike-specific TCRs recognized epitopes lying outside the regions that are mutated in the B.1.351 and B.1.1.7 variants. The 56-69-year group was small, and its depth increase did not reach significance, likely because of low power.

V has 1 base trimmed and J has 3 bases trimmed; junction bases matching no gene number 9. CDR1 and CDR2 are read off the germline V gene as SGHTA and FQGNSA. The CDR3 runs 17 amino acids, cysteine and phenylalanine included. The kept DNA is CDR3 alone, 51 bases in frame from the first base. As concerns this clone: Its antigen is not yet known. No base quality information exists; no much larger clone differs at one position.

The CDR3 regions of human TCRbeta chains were subjected to immunosequencing. The authors' analysis ran thus. TCRs in the repertoires were matched against a reference library of SARS-CoV-2-specific TCRs that had been generated with the MIRA antigen-specificity platform. Breadth was defined as the fraction of unique TCRs that were SARS-CoV-2-associated, and depth was defined as the fraction of total T cells that were SARS-CoV-2-associated. Using the MIRA data, every spike-specific TCR was mapped to the spike region that the TCR reacted to and assigned to either a CD4 or a CD8 class. Log10-transformed breadth and depth values were compared by one-way ANOVA with Sidak's multiple comparisons tests. TCRdb re-hosts the immuneACCESS table, in-frame sequences only. Its copies lack some clones; in the studies checked, an unresolved V gene accounts for under half of them, and the cause for the rest is not known. The V and J calls and the clone size are those of that table, but D and trimming were determined from the DNA. The sample contains around 92,000 clones, approximately 91% of them found a single time. Over 20% of the sample belongs to the ten largest clones.

This TCR derives from an adult in good health. The specimen comprised peripheral blood, sampled on day 0 of AZD1222 vaccination. The V gene is TRBV7-2 and the J gene is TRBJ1-5, with 7 central nucleotides matching TRBD1. The DNA reads as follows: TGTGCCAGCAGCTTAGTGCGCAGGGGGTTCGACAATCAGCCCCAGCATTTT. It translates to CASSLVRRGFDNQPQHF.